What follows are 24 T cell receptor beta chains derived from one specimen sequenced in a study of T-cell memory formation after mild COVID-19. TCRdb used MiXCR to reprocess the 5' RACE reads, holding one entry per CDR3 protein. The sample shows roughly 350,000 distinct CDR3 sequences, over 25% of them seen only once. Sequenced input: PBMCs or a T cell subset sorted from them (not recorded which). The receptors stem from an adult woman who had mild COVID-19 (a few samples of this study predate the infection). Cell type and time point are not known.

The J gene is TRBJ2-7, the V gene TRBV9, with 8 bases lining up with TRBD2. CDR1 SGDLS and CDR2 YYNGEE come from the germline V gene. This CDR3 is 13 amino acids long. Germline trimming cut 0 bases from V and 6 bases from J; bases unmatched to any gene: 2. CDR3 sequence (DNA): TGTGCCAGCAGCGTAGAGAGCGGGGGCGAGCAGTACTTC. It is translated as CASSVESGGEQYF.

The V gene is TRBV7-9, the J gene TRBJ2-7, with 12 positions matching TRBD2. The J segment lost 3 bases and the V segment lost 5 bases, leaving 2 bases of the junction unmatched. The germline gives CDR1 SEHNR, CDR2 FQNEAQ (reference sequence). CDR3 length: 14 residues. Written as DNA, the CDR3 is TGTGCCAGCAGCCCGACTAGCGGGGGCTACGAGCAGTACTTC. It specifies CASSPTSGGYEQYF.

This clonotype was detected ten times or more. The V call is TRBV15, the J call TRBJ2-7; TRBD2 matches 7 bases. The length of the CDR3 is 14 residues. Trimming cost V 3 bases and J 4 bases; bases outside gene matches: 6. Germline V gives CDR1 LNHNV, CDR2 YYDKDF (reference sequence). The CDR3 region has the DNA TGTGCCACCAGCAGCAACATCGGGGGGTACGAGCAGTACTTC. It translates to CATSSNIGGYEQYF.

The CDR3 is CASSLITLAGLNTGELFF. The CDR3 nucleotides are TGTGCCAGCAGTTTAATAACTTTAGCGGGATTGAACACCGGGGAGCTGTTTTTT. V and J are TRBV12-3 or TRBV12-4 and TRBJ2-2, with 8 bases lining up with TRBD2. The trim removed 2 bases at V and 1 base at J, leaving 9 bases unmatched. This CDR3 region has 18 residues.

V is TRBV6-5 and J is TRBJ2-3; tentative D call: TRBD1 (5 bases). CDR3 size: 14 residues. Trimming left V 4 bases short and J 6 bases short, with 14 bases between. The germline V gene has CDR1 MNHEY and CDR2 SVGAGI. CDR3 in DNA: TGTGCCAGCAGTTCCCGGGTCCCAGGGGATACGCAGTATTTT. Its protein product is CASSSRVPGDTQYF.

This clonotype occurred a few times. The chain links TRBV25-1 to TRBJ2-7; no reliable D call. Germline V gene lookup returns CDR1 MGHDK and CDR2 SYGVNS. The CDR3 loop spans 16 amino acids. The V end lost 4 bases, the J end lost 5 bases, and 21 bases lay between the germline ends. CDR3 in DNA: TGTGCCAGCAGTGCCGGATGGCTAAGGAAGGGCAACGAGCAGTACTTC. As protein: CASSAGWLRKGNEQYF.

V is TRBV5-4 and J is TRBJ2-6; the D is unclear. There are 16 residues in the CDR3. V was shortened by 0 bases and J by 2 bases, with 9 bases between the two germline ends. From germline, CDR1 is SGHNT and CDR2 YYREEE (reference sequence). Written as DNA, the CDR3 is TGTGCCAGCAGCTTGGTTGGGAATCCTGGGGCCAACGTCCTGACTTTC. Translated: CASSLVGNPGANVLTF.

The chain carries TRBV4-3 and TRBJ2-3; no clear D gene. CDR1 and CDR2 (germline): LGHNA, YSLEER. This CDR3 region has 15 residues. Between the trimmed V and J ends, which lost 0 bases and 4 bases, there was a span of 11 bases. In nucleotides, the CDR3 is TGCGCCAGCAGCCAAGAGTATCCCAGACCAGATACGCAGTATTTT. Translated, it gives CASSQEYPRPDTQYF.

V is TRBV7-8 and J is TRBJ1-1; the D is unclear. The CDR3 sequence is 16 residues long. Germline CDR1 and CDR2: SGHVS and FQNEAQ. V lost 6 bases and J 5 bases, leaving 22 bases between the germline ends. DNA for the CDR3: TGTGCCAGCAGTCCCCGAACTCTTTTAATGGGAACTGAAGCTTTCTTT. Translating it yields CASSPRTLLMGTEAFF.

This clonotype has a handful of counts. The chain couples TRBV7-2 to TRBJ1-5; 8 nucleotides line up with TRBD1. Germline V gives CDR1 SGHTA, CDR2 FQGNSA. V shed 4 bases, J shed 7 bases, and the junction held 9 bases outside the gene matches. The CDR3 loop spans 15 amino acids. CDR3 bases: TGTGCCAGCAGCTCCCTTGGGACAGGATTACAGCCCCAGCATTTT. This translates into CASSSLGTGLQPQHF.

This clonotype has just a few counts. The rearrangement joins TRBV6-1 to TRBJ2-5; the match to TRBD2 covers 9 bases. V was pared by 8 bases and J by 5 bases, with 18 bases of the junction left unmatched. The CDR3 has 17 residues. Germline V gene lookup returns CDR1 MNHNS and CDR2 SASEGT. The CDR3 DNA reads TGTGCCAGCGCAAGGGGCCCGGGACTAGCAAGTTCTGAGACCCAGTACTTC. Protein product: CASARGPGLASSETQYF.

The CDR3 DNA reads TGTGCCAGCAGCCTCGGGGTCCCAGACGAGCAGTACTTC. As protein: CASSLGVPDEQYF. This chain uses TRBV7-2 with TRBJ2-7; possibly TRBD2 for D (5 bases). Looked up from germline, CDR1 is SGHTA and CDR2 is FQGNSA. V gave up 5 bases and J gave up 5 bases, with 13 bases separating them. The CDR3 extends over 13 amino acids.

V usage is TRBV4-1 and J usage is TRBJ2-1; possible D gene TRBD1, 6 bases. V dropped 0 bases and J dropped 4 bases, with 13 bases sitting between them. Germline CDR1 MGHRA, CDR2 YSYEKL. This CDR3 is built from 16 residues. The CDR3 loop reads CASSQDVQGVYNEQFF. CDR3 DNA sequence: TGCGCCAGCAGCCAAGATGTACAGGGAGTGTACAATGAGCAGTTCTTC.

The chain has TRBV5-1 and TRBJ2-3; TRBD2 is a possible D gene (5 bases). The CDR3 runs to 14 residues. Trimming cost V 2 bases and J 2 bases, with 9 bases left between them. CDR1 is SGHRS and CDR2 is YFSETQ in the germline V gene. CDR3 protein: CASSFGIVTDTQYF. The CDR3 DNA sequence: TGCGCCAGCAGCTTCGGGATTGTCACAGATACGCAGTATTTT.

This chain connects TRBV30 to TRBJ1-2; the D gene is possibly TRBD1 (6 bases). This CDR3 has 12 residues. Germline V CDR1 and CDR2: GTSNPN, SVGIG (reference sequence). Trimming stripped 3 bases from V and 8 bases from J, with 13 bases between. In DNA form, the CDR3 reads TGTGCCTGGAGCACAGGGTCGGGGGGCTACACCTTC. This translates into CAWSTGSGGYTF.

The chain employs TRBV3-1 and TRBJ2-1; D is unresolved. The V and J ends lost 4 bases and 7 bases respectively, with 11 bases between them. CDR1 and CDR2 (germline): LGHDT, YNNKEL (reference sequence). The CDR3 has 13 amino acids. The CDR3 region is CASSRDKRNEQFF. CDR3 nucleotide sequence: TGTGCCAGCAGCCGAGATAAGAGGAATGAGCAGTTCTTC.

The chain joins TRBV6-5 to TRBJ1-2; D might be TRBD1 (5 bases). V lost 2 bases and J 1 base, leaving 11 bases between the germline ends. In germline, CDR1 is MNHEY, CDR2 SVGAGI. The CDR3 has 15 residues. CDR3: CASSYGQGDNYGYTF. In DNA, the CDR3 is TGTGCCAGCAGTTACGGTCAGGGAGATAACTATGGCTACACCTTC.

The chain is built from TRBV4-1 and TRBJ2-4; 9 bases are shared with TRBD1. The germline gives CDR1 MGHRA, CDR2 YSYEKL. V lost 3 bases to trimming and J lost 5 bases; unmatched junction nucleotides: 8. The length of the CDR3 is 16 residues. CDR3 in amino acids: CASSHPIRDRENIQYF. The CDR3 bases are TGCGCCAGCAGCCACCCAATAAGGGACAGGGAAAACATTCAGTACTTC.

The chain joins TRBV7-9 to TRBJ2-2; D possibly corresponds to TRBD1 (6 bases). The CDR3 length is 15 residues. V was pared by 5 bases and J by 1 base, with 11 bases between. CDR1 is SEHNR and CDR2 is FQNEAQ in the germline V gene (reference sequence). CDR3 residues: CASSAPGQNTGELFF. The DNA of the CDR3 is TGTGCCAGCAGCGCGCCGGGACAGAACACCGGGGAGCTGTTTTTT. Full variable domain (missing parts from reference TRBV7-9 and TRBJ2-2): DTGVSQNPRHKITKRGQNVTFRCDPISEHNRLYWYRQTLGQGPEFLTYFQNEAQLEKSRLLSDRFSAERPKGSFSTLEIQRTEQGDSAMYLCASSAPGQNTGELFFGEGSRLTVL.

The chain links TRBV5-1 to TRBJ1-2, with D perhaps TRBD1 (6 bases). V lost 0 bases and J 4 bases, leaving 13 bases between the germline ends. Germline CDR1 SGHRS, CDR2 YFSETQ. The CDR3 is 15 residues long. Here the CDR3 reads CASSLDWGAVYGYTF. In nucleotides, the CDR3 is TGCGCCAGCAGCTTGGATTGGGGGGCGGTCTATGGCTACACCTTC.

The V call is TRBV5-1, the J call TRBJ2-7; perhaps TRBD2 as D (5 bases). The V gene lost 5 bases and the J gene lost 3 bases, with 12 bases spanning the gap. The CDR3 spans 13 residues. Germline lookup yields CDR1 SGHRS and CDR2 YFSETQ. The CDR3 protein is CASSISSIYEQYF. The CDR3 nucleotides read TGCGCCAGCAGTATTTCTAGCATCTACGAGCAGTACTTC.

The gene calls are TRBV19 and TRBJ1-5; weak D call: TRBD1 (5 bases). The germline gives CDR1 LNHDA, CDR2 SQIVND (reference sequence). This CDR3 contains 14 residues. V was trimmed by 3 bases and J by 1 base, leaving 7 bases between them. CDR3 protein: CASSIRDSNQPQHF. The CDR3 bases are TGTGCCAGTAGTATTCGGGACAGCAATCAGCCCCAGCATTTT.

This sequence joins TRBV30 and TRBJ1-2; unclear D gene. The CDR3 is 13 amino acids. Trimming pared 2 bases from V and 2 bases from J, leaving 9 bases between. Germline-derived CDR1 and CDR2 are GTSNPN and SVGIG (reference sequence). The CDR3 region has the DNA TGTGCCTGGAGTCTCGGCATAAACTATGGCTACACCTTC. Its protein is CAWSLGINYGYTF.

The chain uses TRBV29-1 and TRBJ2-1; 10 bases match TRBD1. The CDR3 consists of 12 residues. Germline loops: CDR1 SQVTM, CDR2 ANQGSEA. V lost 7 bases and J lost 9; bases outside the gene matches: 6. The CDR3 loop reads CSAPGQGSEQFF. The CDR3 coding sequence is TGCAGCGCGCCGGGACAGGGGAGTGAGCAGTTCTTC.